This entry lists 32 T cell receptor beta chains sequenced from one sample in a study of cytomegalovirus exposure and HLA in healthy donors. 13 Jbeta primers and 60 Vbeta primers were used for the PCR. Sequencing used immunoSEQ multiplex PCR; TCRdb keeps in-frame clones, though not all of them. Here the sample spans some 130,000 clones, roughly 79% being singletons. The specimen was PBMCs. These receptors came from a boy younger than 10 in good health and CMV-seronegative.

This clone was counted once. The rearrangement joins TRBV11-3 to TRBJ1-1, with 10 bases identical to TRBD1. J lost 11 bases, V lost 6 bases, and 6 bases had no gene match. The length of the CDR3 is 12 residues. Germline lookup yields CDR1 SGHNT and CDR2 YENEEA. The CDR3 DNA reads as TGTGCCAGCAGTCCCGGGACAGGGGCGGCTTTCTTT. This gives the protein CASSPGTGAAFF.

The CDR3: CASSPGLAGPNEQFF. The CDR3 nucleotides are TGTGCCAGCAGTCCTGGACTAGCGGGCCCCAATGAGCAGTTCTTC. The genes are TRBV2 and TRBJ2-1; 11 nucleotides line up with TRBD2. The ends lost 5 bases at V and 6 bases at J; junction bases unmatched: 6. Germline loops: CDR1 SNHLY, CDR2 FYNNEI. This CDR3 comprises 15 residues. The entire variable domain, with the rest obtained from reference TRBV2 and TRBJ2-1, is as follows: EPEVTQTPSHQVTQMGQEVILRCVPISNHLYFYWYRQILGQKVEFLVSFYNNEISEKSEIFDDQFSVERPDGSNFTLKIRSTKLEDSAMYFCASSPGLAGPNEQFFGPGTRLTVL.

This chain links TRBV13 with TRBJ1-1; 7 nucleotides line up with TRBD1. The CDR3 consists of 13 residues. The V segment lost 5 bases and the J segment 5 bases; nucleotides outside the gene matches: 5. CDR1 is PRHDT, CDR2 FYEKMQ, per germline (reference sequence). CDR3 region: CASSPSTGTEAFF. In DNA form, the CDR3 reads TGTGCCAGCAGCCCCTCGACAGGGACTGAAGCTTTCTTT.

The chain recombines TRBV4-2 with TRBJ1-1; maybe TRBD1 (6 bases). Trimming took 2 bases from V and 5 from J, leaving 18 bases between them. Germline CDR1 LGHNA, CDR2 YNFKEQ. CDR3 length: 16 residues. CDR3 sequence (DNA): TGTGCCAGCAGCCAAAGGGGGGGGGCGGGGACGACTGAAGCTTTCTTT. This encodes CASSQRGGAGTTEAFF.

This clone was seen just once. V is TRBV7-6 and J is TRBJ2-5; TRBD2 agrees at 8 bases. Losses at the gene ends were 4 bases for V and 5 bases for J; bases not matched to a gene: 15. The germline CDR1 and CDR2 sequences are SGHVS and FNYEAQ. The length of the CDR3 is 17 residues. CDR3 sequence (DNA): TGTGCCAGCAGCTACCTAACCGGGACTAGGGATCGGGAGACCCAGTACTTC. Its translation: CASSYLTGTRDRETQYF.

The V gene is TRBV7-9, the J gene TRBJ1-1, with a weak D call TRBD1 (5 bases). Trimming removed 3 bases from V and 1 base from J, with 12 bases in between. The germline V gene encodes CDR1 SEHNR and CDR2 FQNEAQ (reference sequence). The CDR3 is 15 amino acids. The CDR3 DNA reads as TGTGCCAGCAGCTTTGACGGGGGAGGGAACACTGAAGCTTTCTTT. Its translation is CASSFDGGGNTEAFF.

This chain uses TRBV7-9 with TRBJ2-4; D possibly corresponds to TRBD2 (7 bases). The V gene's germline CDR1 is SEHNR and CDR2 FQNEAQ (reference sequence). V dropped 5 bases and J dropped 0 bases, with 11 bases sitting between them. The CDR3 loop spans 15 amino acids. DNA for the CDR3: TGTGCCAGCAGCGAGGGGGGGGTAGCCAAAAACATTCAGTACTTC. Translated, it gives CASSEGGVAKNIQYF.

V is TRBV12-1 and J is TRBJ2-7; the table assigns TRBD2, which was not confirmed against the DNA. TRBV12-1 is noted as a pseudogene. The CDR3 length is 11 residues. The CDR3 DNA follows: TGTGCCAGCGTCCGGGCCTACGAGCAGTACTTC. Translated, it gives CASVRAYEQYF.

This clone has only one observation. The chain couples TRBV6-4 to TRBJ2-2; 12 bases are a match to TRBD2. The CDR3 has 14 residues. Trimming took 7 bases from V and 6 from J; bases not matched to a gene: 3. CDR1 is MRHNA and CDR2 is SNTAGT in the germline V gene. CDR3 protein: CASTRLAGAGELFF. DNA of the CDR3: TGTGCCAGCACAAGACTAGCGGGAGCCGGGGAGCTGTTTTTT.

Here the CDR3 DNA reads TGCAGCGTTGAGACGACAGGGGGCGAGATAGCTTTCTTT. Its protein is CSVETTGGEIAFF. The chain is built from TRBV29-1 and TRBJ1-1, with 10 bases lining up with TRBD1. The CDR3 covers 13 residues. Germline-derived CDR1 and CDR2 are SQVTM and ANQGSEA. The V gene end was trimmed by 3 bases and the J gene end by 10 bases; junction bases not matched to a gene: 8.

This chain connects TRBV11-2 to TRBJ1-5; D uncertain. CDR3 length equals 15 residues. Trimming shortened V by 3 bases and J by 3 bases, and 12 bases separated the two germline ends. The germline gives CDR1 SGHAT, CDR2 FQNNGV. For the CDR3, the DNA is TGTGCCAGCAGCTTCGATGGGAGGACCAATCAGCCCCAGCATTTT. Amino acid sequence: CASSFDGRTNQPQHF.

The gene calls are TRBV27 and TRBJ2-1; possible D gene TRBD2, 6 bases. The CDR3 spans 15 residues. Trimming took 4 bases from V and 3 from J, leaving 13 bases between them. CDR1 is MNHEY, CDR2 SMNVEV, per germline (reference sequence). The CDR3 DNA reads TGTGCCAGCAGTTCTGGTAGCGGATTCTACAATGAGCAGTTCTTC. It is translated as CASSSGSGFYNEQFF.

This clone was seen only a few times. The chain combines TRBV6-1 with TRBJ2-1, with TRBD2 identical over 8 bases. After removal of 3 bases from V and 10 bases from J, the junction contained 11 bases not matched to a gene. Per germline, CDR1 MNHNS and CDR2 SASEGT. The CDR3 spans 15 residues. The CDR3 here is CASSDWAGGVNEQFF. The CDR3 bases are TGTGCCAGCAGTGATTGGGCGGGAGGCGTTAACGAGCAGTTCTTC.

V gene TRBV7-9 combines with J gene TRBJ1-3; weak D call: TRBD1 (5 bases). Per germline, CDR1 SEHNR and CDR2 FQNEAQ (reference sequence). The V gene lost 5 bases and the J gene lost 11 bases, with 16 bases spanning the gap. The CDR3 is 13 amino acids. As DNA, the CDR3 is TGTGCCAGCAGCCTGGGGGAGGGCCTCTCCATATATTTT. Amino acids: CASSLGEGLSIYF.

This sequence joins TRBV25-1 and TRBJ2-3, with 9 bases that match TRBD1. The CDR3 is 14 amino acids. Germline lookup yields CDR1 MGHDK and CDR2 SYGVNS. The V gene end was trimmed by 6 bases and the J gene end by 7 bases; junction bases not matched to a gene: 8. CDR3 sequence (DNA): TGTGCCAGCAGCTCCAGACAGGGGGATTATACGCAGTATTTT. Amino acid sequence: CASSSRQGDYTQYF. Full variable domain (remainder filled in from reference TRBV25-1 and TRBJ2-3): EADIYQTPRYLVIGTGKKITLECSQTMGHDKMYWYQQDPGMELHLIHYSYGVNSTEKGDLSSESTVSRIRTEHFPLTLESARPSHTSQYLCASSSRQGDYTQYFGPGTRLTVL.

As regards this clone: The junction departs from germline at one end; a sequencing error may be responsible. The chain links TRBV7-2 to TRBJ2-7, with TRBD2 identical over 10 bases. The length of the CDR3 is 15 residues. The germline V gene has CDR1 SGHTA and CDR2 FQGNSA. The CDR3 region is CASSSSSGGEYGQYF. CDR3 DNA sequence: TGTGCCAGCAGCTCATCTAGCGGGGGAGAGTACGGGCAGTACTTC.

The gene calls are TRBV7-6 and TRBJ2-7; unclear D gene. Germline CDR1 and CDR2: SGHVS and FNYEAQ. The germline V and J ends were trimmed by 5 bases and 2 bases, with 7 bases remaining between them. The CDR3 contains 12 residues. The CDR3 coding sequence is TGTGCCAGCAGCCCCCGGGCCTACGAGCAGTACTTC. Amino acids: CASSPRAYEQYF.

The chain carries TRBV20-1 and TRBJ1-1; possible D gene TRBD1, 6 bases. This CDR3 has 11 amino acids. Deletions cut 7 bases from V and 2 bases from J, with 8 bases between. Germline V gives CDR1 DFQATT, CDR2 SNEGSKA (reference sequence). The CDR3 here is CSVGGNTEAFF. For the CDR3, the DNA is TGCAGTGTAGGGGGAAACACTGAAGCTTTCTTT.

Worth noting for this clone: Its ends do not fully match the called genes, so a read error is possible. In DNA, the CDR3 is TGTGCCAGCAGTTACCTCACGGGACAGCCACAAGAGGCCCAGTACTTC. It codes for CASSYLTGQPQEAQYF. J is TRBJ2-5 and V is TRBV6-5; TRBD1 matches at 7 bases. The CDR3 totals 16 residues. Germline V CDR1 and CDR2: MNHEY, SVGAGI.

This clone was observed a handful of times. V and J are TRBV6-4 and TRBJ2-2; perhaps TRBD2 as D (5 bases). The V end was cut by 0 bases, the J end by 6 bases, with 11 bases between. This CDR3 is built from 15 residues. Germline V lookup: CDR1 MRHNA, CDR2 SNTAGT. The CDR3 DNA reads TGTGCCAGCAGTGACTCCCGGTACGGGGCCGGGGAGCTGTTTTTT. Residues: CASSDSRYGAGELFF.

The chain carries TRBV9 and TRBJ1-2; no clear D gene. Germline V gives CDR1 SGDLS, CDR2 YYNGEE. V was shortened by 4 bases and J by 8 bases, with 9 bases between the two germline ends. The CDR3 is 11 residues long. Written as DNA, the CDR3 is TGTGCCAGCAGCACGGTATGGGGCTACACCTTC. Translated, it gives CASSTVWGYTF. The variable domain in full, with the rest retrieved from reference TRBV9 and TRBJ1-2, is DSGVTQTPKHLITATGQRVTLRCSPRSGDLSVYWYQQSLDQGLQFLIQYYNGEERAKGNILERFSAQQFPDLHSELNLSSLELGDSALYFCASSTVWGYTFGSGTRLTVV.

About this clone itself: At one end, the junction sequence differs from germline, possibly due to a read error. The V call is TRBV7-9, the J call TRBJ1-2; D call uncertain. The CDR3 has 12 residues. In germline, CDR1 is SEHNR, CDR2 FQNEAQ (reference sequence). In nucleotides, the CDR3 is TGTTCCAGCAGCTTAGACGGCTATGGCTACACCTTC. This gives the protein CSSSLDGYGYTF.

The chain couples TRBV27 to TRBJ1-1; D might be TRBD1 (5 bases). Trimming removed 2 bases from V and 0 bases from J, with 7 bases in between. The CDR3 is 14 residues long. Germline V lookup: CDR1 MNHEY, CDR2 SMNVEV (reference sequence). CDR3 bases: TGTGCCAGCAGTTTAAGACAGCTGAACACTGAAGCTTTCTTT. It is translated as CASSLRQLNTEAFF.

The chain uses TRBV6-5 and TRBJ1-1; 9 bases match TRBD1. The CDR3 consists of 12 residues. V shed 5 bases and J 11 bases; nucleotides not matched to a gene: 6. From germline, CDR1 is MNHEY and CDR2 SVGAGI. This chain's CDR3 is CASSRDRGKAFF. In nucleotides, the CDR3 is TGTGCCAGCAGTCGAGACAGGGGGAAGGCTTTCTTT.

This clone was found once. Here the CDR3 reads CASSPLQGASVTGANVLTF. The DNA for the CDR3 is TGCGCCAGCAGCCCCCTACAGGGGGCGTCTGTTACTGGGGCCAACGTCCTGACTTTC. The V and J genes are TRBV5-1 and TRBJ2-6, with 9 bases fitting TRBD1. The CDR3 spans 19 residues. CDR1 is SGHRS and CDR2 is YFSETQ in the germline V gene. The junction had 13 bases not matched to a gene; V was cut back by 4 bases and J by 2 bases.

The chain recombines TRBV6-1 with TRBJ1-1; the match to TRBD1 covers 7 bases. Trimming took 5 bases from V and 10 from J; bases not matched to a gene: 13. The germline V gene has CDR1 MNHNS and CDR2 SASEGT. This CDR3 is 14 amino acids long. CDR3: CASSLRDSSSRAFF. Here the CDR3 DNA reads TGTGCCAGCAGTTTACGGGACAGCAGCTCCCGAGCTTTCTTT.

V usage is TRBV18 and J usage is TRBJ1-1; D ambiguous. Trimming shortened V by 2 bases and J by 4 bases, and 11 bases separated the two germline ends. This CDR3 is built from 14 residues. The germline gives CDR1 KGHSH, CDR2 LQKENI. The CDR3 region has the DNA TGTGCCAGCTCACCAAACGGGTTAGGCACTGAAGCTTTCTTT. Residues: CASSPNGLGTEAFF.

In its sample, this clone ranks as medium-sized. The chain couples TRBV6-1 to TRBJ2-2; possible D gene TRBD2, 6 bases. The CDR3 sequence is 15 residues long. Looked up from germline, CDR1 is MNHNS and CDR2 is SASEGT. Trimming stripped 1 base from V and 6 bases from J, with 12 bases between. Here the CDR3 reads CASSEGAGTSGELFF. The DNA of the CDR3 is TGTGCCAGCAGTGAAGGGGCGGGGACGTCCGGGGAGCTGTTTTTT.

V is TRBV7-3 and J is TRBJ2-1, with TRBD1 matching 7 bases. J lost 8 bases, V lost 1 base, and 2 bases had no gene match. Germline values: CDR1 SGHTA, CDR2 FQGTGA. CDR3 length: 13 residues. The CDR3 region has the DNA TGTGCCAGCAGCTTAAACAGGGGCGATGAGCAGTTCTTC. It translates to CASSLNRGDEQFF. The complete variable domain, with remaining parts taken from reference TRBV7-3 and TRBJ2-1, reads GAGVSQTPSNKVTEKGKYVELRCDPISGHTALYWYRQSLGQGPEFLIYFQGTGAADDSGLPNDRFFAVRPEGSVSTLKIQRTERGDSAVYLCASSLNRGDEQFFGPGTRLTVL.

This clone was seen only a few times. The chain joins TRBV5-6 to TRBJ2-3; 7 bases are a match to TRBD2. V gave up 0 bases and J gave up 5 bases; unmatched junction bases: 15. Germline-derived CDR1 and CDR2 are SGHDT and YYEEEE. The CDR3 sequence is 18 residues long. The CDR3 nucleotides read TGTGCCAGCAGCTTGGTGGAAACGAGCGGGATGACAGTAGATACGCAGTATTTT. Translated: CASSLVETSGMTVDTQYF.

The rearrangement uses TRBV6-1 and TRBJ1-5; 8 positions match TRBD1. The trim removed 4 bases at V and 6 bases at J, leaving 5 bases unmatched. CDR1 MNHNS and CDR2 SASEGT come from the germline V gene. This CDR3 spans 14 amino acids. The CDR3 protein is CASSGGQGGQPQHF. The DNA of the CDR3 is TGTGCCAGCAGTGGCGGACAGGGAGGTCAGCCCCAGCATTTT.

The rearrangement uses TRBV5-6 and TRBJ2-1; TRBD2 agrees at 9 bases. V was pared by 1 base and J by 2 bases, with 13 bases of the junction left unmatched. The CDR3 loop spans 19 amino acids. CDR1 and CDR2 (germline): SGHDT, YYEEEE. The DNA of the CDR3 is TGTGCCAGCAGCTTGATAAGGGGGCGGGAGGGCCTCACCTACAATGAGCAGTTCTTC. It specifies CASSLIRGREGLTYNEQFF. The complete variable domain, with remaining parts taken from reference TRBV5-6 and TRBJ2-1, reads DAGVTQSPTHLIKTRGQQVTLRCSPKSGHDTVSWYQQALGQGPQFIFQYYEEEERQRGNFPDRFSGHQFPNYSSELNVNALLLGDSALYLCASSLIRGREGLTYNEQFFGPGTRLTVL.